These T cell receptor beta chains were read from a single sample in a study of T-cell memory formation after mild COVID-19. TCRdb analysed the 5' RACE reads with MiXCR anew, one entry per CDR3 protein. The top ten clones hold about 12% of a sample with 350,000 to 500,000 distinct CDR3 sequences, roughly a quarter of them seen once. Sequencing was performed on PBMCs or a T cell subset sorted from them (not recorded which). These receptors came from an adult woman who had mild COVID-19 (a few samples of this study predate the infection). Cell type and time point are not known. The CDR3 runs from the conserved cysteine through the conserved F or W. A D gene is named only where the DNA matches it firmly. Clone size, where shown, is once, few, many, or a class for clones that have expanded.

TGCGCCAGCAGCCAAGTCCCCCCCAATGAGCAGTTCTTC	CASSQVPPNEQFF	-	-	TRBV4-1	TRBJ2-1
TGTGCCAGCAGCCCCGGGACTGCTTTGAACATTCAGTACTTC	CASSPGTALNIQYF	-	few	TRBV7-2	TRBJ2-4
TGTGCCAGCAGCTCCGGACAGGTCCTCCCCTTCAATGAGCAGTTCTTC	CASSSGQVLPFNEQFF	TRBD1	-	TRBV7-6	TRBJ2-1
TGTGCCAGCAGCCATGCAGGGTTGAACACTGAAGCTTTCTTT	CASSHAGLNTEAFF	-	-	TRBV3-1	TRBJ1-1
TGCGCCAGCAGCCAAGTGGGGGGCTCCCACGAGCAGTACTTC	CASSQVGGSHEQYF	-	many	TRBV4-1	TRBJ2-7
TGCAGTGCCGATAGCGGGAGACAGGCGAATGAGCAGTTCTTC	CSADSGRQANEQFF	TRBD2	few	TRBV20-1	TRBJ2-1
TGTGCCAGCAGTTACTTCGGCTGGGGAAGGGACACTGAAGCTTTCTTT	CASSYFGWGRDTEAFF	-	-	TRBV6-6	TRBJ1-1
TGTGCCACCAGTGGGGGGACCGGGGCGGTCACAGATACGCAGTATTTT	CATSGGTGAVTDTQYF	-	many	TRBV24-1	TRBJ2-3
TGTGCCAGCTCACCACGGGACCTAGTGGAGCAGTACTTC	CASSPRDLVEQYF	-	few	TRBV18	TRBJ2-7
TGTGCCAGCAGAAAGAGACTAGCGGGGGAATCATCCTACAATGAGCAGTTCTTC	CASRKRLAGESSYNEQFF	TRBD2	-	TRBV7-8	TRBJ2-1
TGTGCCAGCGGGACAGTAGCCAAAAACATTCAGTACTTC	CASGTVAKNIQYF	TRBD1	-	TRBV19	TRBJ2-4
TGTGCCAGCAGCTTATCGGGGAGGGCAGGAGAGACCCAGTACTTC	CASSLSGRAGETQYF	TRBD2	few	TRBV7-3	TRBJ2-5
TGTGCCAGCAGTTTTCGGCAGGGGGCCTCCGGGGAGCTGTTTTTT	CASSFRQGASGELFF	TRBD1	-	TRBV12-3/TRBV12-4	TRBJ2-2
TGTGCCAGCAGTGATGTCGGAAGCGGGCCTGGAACTAATGAAAAACTGTTTTTT	CASSDVGSGPGTNEKLFF	-	many	TRBV25-1	TRBJ1-4
TGTGCCAGCAGCTTAGAGATAGGGGGCCCGGAAGACACTGAAGCTTTCTTT	CASSLEIGGPEDTEAFF	TRBD1	few	TRBV7-6	TRBJ1-1
TGTGCCAGCTCACCGCCTTCCCGCGGTTTATTCTACGAGCAGTACTTC	CASSPPSRGLFYEQYF	-	-	TRBV18	TRBJ2-7